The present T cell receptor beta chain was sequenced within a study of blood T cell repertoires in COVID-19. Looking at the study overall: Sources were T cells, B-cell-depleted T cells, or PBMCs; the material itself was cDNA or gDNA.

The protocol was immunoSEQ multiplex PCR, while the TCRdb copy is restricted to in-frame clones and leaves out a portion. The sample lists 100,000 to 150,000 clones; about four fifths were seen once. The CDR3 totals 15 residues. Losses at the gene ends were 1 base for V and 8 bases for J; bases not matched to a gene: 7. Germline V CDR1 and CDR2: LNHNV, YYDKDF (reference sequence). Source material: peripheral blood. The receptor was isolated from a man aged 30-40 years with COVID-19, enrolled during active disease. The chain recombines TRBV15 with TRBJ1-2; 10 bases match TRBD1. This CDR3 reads CATSRADRGRRGYTF. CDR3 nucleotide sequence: TGTGCCACCAGCAGAGCCGACAGGGGGCGCAGGGGCTACACCTTC.